A single T cell receptor (beta chain) is shown here with its context. Its specificity is unknown. A sample-barcoded 5' primer and a J-beta primer mix were used in a second PCR of roughly 7 to 12 cycles. A single record per CDR3 protein comes from TCRdb applying MiXCR to the 5' RACE reads. The sample yields 750,000 or so distinct CDR3 sequences, just under 25% seen once. This CDR3 comprises 16 residues. Germline V gives CDR1 SQVTM, CDR2 ANQGSEA. The V end was cut by 4 bases, the J end by 3 bases, with 22 bases between. This record comes from a study of blood T cells in healthy people across ages. For the study at large: There was about one barcoded beta molecule captured by template switching per two T cells.

Study results and caveats: Older age coincided with a roughly linear decline in TCR beta diversity per million T cells.

These sequences were also reported in another study, on T cells of mothers and their children. That source notes: Samples were provided by three healthy Caucasian mothers and their six children.

Material for sequencing was blood. The sequence derives from a boy younger than 18 in good health. The chain links TRBV29-1 to TRBJ2-7; D is unresolved. CDR3 amino acids: CSVVYETETEIYEQYF. The DNA for the CDR3 is TGCAGCGTTGTTTACGAAACCGAGACGGAGATCTACGAGCAGTACTTC.